These 21 T cell receptor beta chains were all obtained from the same sample, sequenced in a study of a mutant IDH1 vaccine in newly diagnosed glioma. Here immunoSEQ multiplex PCR was the method, and the copy in TCRdb shows in-frame clones only, minus some. The sample lists around 59,000 clones; more than 90% were seen once. This sample's time point: baseline, week 1 (first vaccination visit). As for treatment: pre-vaccination baseline after standard-of-care therapy. Source: PBMCs, taken from a glioma patient treated with radiotherapy, temozolomide or both. These receptors were collected from a man aged 45-65 years with glioma.

The rearrangement links TRBV7-9 to TRBJ1-2; the D gene is possibly TRBD1 (5 bases). This CDR3 has 14 amino acids. V lost 8 bases and J lost 4, with 17 bases in between. The germline V gene has CDR1 SEHNR and CDR2 FQNEAQ (reference sequence). The CDR3 region is CASAGRTKTYGYTF. The CDR3 DNA is TGTGCCAGCGCGGGACGGACTAAAACCTATGGCTACACCTTC.

The V and J genes are TRBV2 and TRBJ1-1; D is unresolved. CDR1 and CDR2 from the germline V gene are SNHLY and FYNNEI. CDR3 length equals 14 residues. V lost 4 bases to trimming and J lost 0 bases, with 9 bases between them. CDR3 DNA: TGTGCCAGCAGTGTGCTGGAAATGAACACTGAAGCTTTCTTT. As protein: CASSVLEMNTEAFF.

The chain uses TRBV6-6 and TRBJ1-1; no definite D call. This CDR3 contains 13 residues. The germline CDR1 and CDR2 sequences are MNHNY and SVGAGI (reference sequence). The V end was cut by 7 bases, the J end by 0 bases, with 9 bases between. CDR3 residues: CASNQGMNTEAFF. The CDR3 DNA reads as TGTGCCAGCAACCAAGGTATGAACACTGAAGCTTTCTTT.

The chain links TRBV7-6 to TRBJ2-1; 8 bases are shared with TRBD2. There are 18 residues in the CDR3. V lost 5 bases and J lost 8; bases outside the gene matches: 20. CDR1 and CDR2 from the germline V gene are SGHVS and FNYEAQ. This CDR3 reads CASSPQRGRRTSMYEQFF. The CDR3 region has the DNA TGTGCCAGCAGCCCGCAAAGGGGACGCAGGACTAGCATGTATGAGCAGTTCTTC.

The rearrangement uses TRBV5-1 and TRBJ2-5; TRBD2 matches at 8 bases. The germline CDR1 and CDR2 sequences are SGHRS and YFSETQ. V dropped 4 bases and J dropped 1; count of bases not matched to a gene: 6. The CDR3 sequence is 15 residues long. For the CDR3, the DNA is TGCGCCAGCAGCACCAGAACTAGCGGCCAAGAGACCCAGTACTTC. This encodes CASSTRTSGQETQYF.

This clone was counted a single time. The chain has TRBV7-9 and TRBJ1-1; 9 positions agree with TRBD1. Germline lookup yields CDR1 SEHNR and CDR2 FQNEAQ (reference sequence). This CDR3 is 16 amino acids long. V was pared by 6 bases and J by 4 bases, with 12 bases of the junction left unmatched. CDR3 sequence (DNA): TGTGCCAGCAGTTATCCCGGGACAGGGAGGCGCACTGAAGCTTTCTTT. Amino acid sequence: CASSYPGTGRRTEAFF.

With respect to this clone: The sample contains more than one DNA sequence encoding this CDR3. The V gene is TRBV4-2, the J gene TRBJ2-7, with D hard to call. This CDR3 region has 11 residues. Looked up from germline, CDR1 is LGHNA and CDR2 is YNFKEQ. The germline V and J ends were trimmed by 0 bases and 5 bases, with 2 bases remaining between them. The CDR3 region has the DNA TGTGCCAGCAGCCAAGAGGACGAGCAGTACTTC. Its translation is CASSQEDEQYF.

The chain couples TRBV27 to TRBJ2-2, with 10 bases matching TRBD1. Trimming at V came to 7 bases and at J to 4 bases, leaving 6 bases not matched to a gene. CDR3 length: 15 amino acids. Germline V gene lookup returns CDR1 MNHEY and CDR2 SMNVEV (reference sequence). The CDR3 sequence is CASTPGTGATGELFF. Written as DNA, the CDR3 is TGTGCCAGCACCCCTGGGACAGGGGCCACCGGGGAGCTGTTTTTT.

The chain uses TRBV11-2 and TRBJ2-1; D is uncertain. The CDR3 spans 13 residues. Trimming removed 0 bases from V and 12 bases from J, with 12 bases in between. CDR1 SGHAT and CDR2 FQNNGV come from the germline V gene. CDR3 coding DNA: TGTGCCAGCAGCTTAGATGGACCAGCTTCGCAGTTCTTC. As protein: CASSLDGPASQFF.

This clone was counted once. The CDR3 loop is CASSLASGTNEQFF. CDR3 nucleotide sequence: TGTGCCAGCAGCTTGGCTAGCGGAACCAATGAGCAGTTCTTC. The gene calls are TRBV7-3 and TRBJ2-1; 7 positions agree with TRBD2. In germline, CDR1 is SGHTA, CDR2 FQGTGA. CDR3 size: 14 residues. J lost 6 bases, V lost 3 bases, and 5 bases had no gene match.

A remark on this clone: This sample includes further DNA sequences coding for the same CDR3. This rearrangement joins TRBV5-1 to TRBJ2-5; no clear D. V was clipped by 4 bases and J by 1 base, with 2 bases between them. This CDR3 has 11 residues. Per the germline V gene, CDR1 is SGHRS and CDR2 is YFSETQ. Here the CDR3 DNA reads TGCGCCAGCAGCCTCCAAGAGACCCAGTACTTC. Its translation: CASSLQETQYF.

V gene TRBV9 combines with J gene TRBJ1-1; D unclear. The CDR3 is made up of 14 amino acids. The germline gives CDR1 SGDLS, CDR2 YYNGEE. Between the trimmed V and J ends, which lost 0 bases and 4 bases, there was a span of 10 bases. The CDR3 DNA reads as TGTGCCAGCAGCGTAGGGCTGGGAGCCACTGAAGCTTTCTTT. Translation gives CASSVGLGATEAFF.

V and J are TRBV4-1 and TRBJ1-1; 10 nucleotides match TRBD1. J was trimmed by 11 bases and V by 10 bases; bases with no gene match: 13. Germline CDR1 reads MGHRA; CDR2 reads YSYEKL. The CDR3 has 13 residues. CDR3 nucleotide sequence: TGCGCCACCGGACAGGGGGGAGGACTAGGGGCTTTCTTT. It specifies CATGQGGGLGAFF.

V and J are TRBV29-1 and TRBJ2-1; D is possibly TRBD2 (6 bases). Trimming shortened V by 6 bases and J by 7 bases, and 19 bases separated the two germline ends. CDR1 SQVTM and CDR2 ANQGSEA come from the germline V gene. This CDR3 has 14 residues. The CDR3: CSVMGWLAKNEQFF. For the CDR3, the DNA is TGCAGCGTCATGGGATGGCTAGCGAAGAATGAGCAGTTCTTC.

This clone was picked up a small number of times. The rearrangement links TRBV29-1 to TRBJ1-1; D remains ambiguous. CDR1 and CDR2 (germline): SQVTM, ANQGSEA. V was cut by 5 bases and J by 2 bases, with 6 bases left in between. The CDR3 is made up of 11 amino acids. CDR3 protein: CSVPENTEAFF. The CDR3 nucleotides are TGCAGCGTTCCGGAAAACACTGAAGCTTTCTTT.

The chain employs TRBV7-2 and TRBJ1-5; D uncertain. The V end was cut by 1 base, the J end by 3 bases, with 4 bases between. The CDR3 sequence is 13 residues long. Germline V gene sequence: CDR1 SGHTA, CDR2 FQGNSA. The CDR3, as DNA: TGTGCCAGCAGCTTAGGGGTCAATCAGCCCCAGCATTTT. Translating gives CASSLGVNQPQHF.

This clone showed up just once. The rearrangement joins TRBV5-1 to TRBJ2-7; D gene uncertain. Germline CDR1 and CDR2: SGHRS and YFSETQ. CDR3 length equals 12 residues. V was pared by 3 bases and J by 4 bases, with 8 bases between. The CDR3 nucleotides are TGCGCCAGCAGCTCAGAAGGTTACGAGCAGTACTTC. This gives the protein CASSSEGYEQYF.

The rearrangement joins TRBV6-5 to TRBJ2-5; 12 positions agree with TRBD1. The J call is doubtful: the DNA matches TRBJ2-7 better. This CDR3 is built from 14 residues. Germline V gives CDR1 MNHEY, CDR2 SVGAGI. The CDR3: CASSLGQGANEQYF. The DNA of the CDR3 is TGTGCCAGCAGCCTGGGACAGGGGGCTAACGAGCAGTACTTC.

The gene calls are TRBV7-9 and TRBJ1-1; D is uncertain. Trimming took off 5 bases at V and 7 bases at J, with 11 bases between the two ends. This CDR3 contains 12 residues. CDR1 SEHNR and CDR2 FQNEAQ come from the germline V gene (reference sequence). The CDR3 nucleotides are TGTGCCAGCAGCCTCCCGGAAAATGAAGCTTTCTTT. This gives the protein CASSLPENEAFF.

The CDR3 DNA reads TGTGCCAGCTCACCACCGGAGGGAATCAACTACGAGCAGTACTTC. Translation: CASSPPEGINYEQYF. This chain links TRBV18 with TRBJ2-7; TRBD2 might be the D (6 bases). The germline V gene has CDR1 KGHSH and CDR2 LQKENI. CDR3 size: 15 residues. V was trimmed by 0 bases and J by 3 bases, leaving 12 bases between them. Looking up the rest from reference TRBV18 and TRBJ2-7 gives the full variable domain: NAGVMQNPRHLVRRRGQEARLRCSPMKGHSHVYWYRQLPEEGLKFMVYLQKENIIDESGMPKERFSAEFPKEGPSILRIQQVVRGDSAAYFCASSPPEGINYEQYFGPGTRLTVT.

The chain has TRBV5-6 and TRBJ1-5, with D possibly matching TRBD1 (5 bases). Trimming shortened V by 2 bases and J by 7 bases, and 16 bases separated the two germline ends. Germline V gene sequence: CDR1 SGHDT, CDR2 YYEEEE. This CDR3 is 15 amino acids long. CDR3: CASSFGWQGGQPQHF. The CDR3 nucleotides read TGTGCCAGCAGCTTCGGGTGGCAGGGCGGACAGCCCCAGCATTTT.